Below, 27 T cell receptor beta chains from the same sample are listed, as sequenced in a study of T cells in Graves' hyperthyroidism and ophthalmopathy. Authors of the study amplified TCR beta CDR3 regions from RNA transcripts. Primed by the HTBI set, a first-round RT-PCR was run on the TCR CDR3. Each CDR3 protein gets one entry after TCRdb re-called the multiplex PCR reads with MiXCR. The table shows 400,000 to 500,000 distinct CDR3 sequences, with roughly 15% occurring only once. Sequenced sample: blood. Receptor source: a young woman with Graves' hyperthyroidism.

This clonotype showed up many times. The chain couples TRBV7-9 to TRBJ2-1; no clear D. The CDR3 is 11 residues long. Trimming took 5 bases from V and 9 from J, leaving 8 bases between them. Germline assignment: CDR1 SEHNR and CDR2 FQNEAQ (reference sequence). CDR3 amino acids: CASSPELEQFF. CDR3 in DNA: TGTGCCAGCAGCCCAGAGCTTGAGCAGTTCTTC.

This clonotype was observed a handful of times. The rearrangement links TRBV5-1 to TRBJ2-2; tentative D call: TRBD1 (5 bases). Germline lookup yields CDR1 SGHRS and CDR2 YFSETQ. Trimming stripped 0 bases from V and 3 bases from J, with 9 bases between. The CDR3 runs to 15 residues. The CDR3 reads CASSLGGWDTGELFF. For the CDR3, the DNA is TGCGCCAGCAGCTTGGGGGGCTGGGACACCGGGGAGCTGTTTTTT.

Ten or more counts support this clonotype. CDR3 region: CASSQGTAGNTEAFF. The CDR3 bases are TGTGCCAGCAGCCAGGGCACGGCAGGGAACACTGAAGCTTTCTTT. This chain uses TRBV7-9 with TRBJ1-1, with TRBD1 as a possible D gene (5 bases). V lost 5 bases, J lost 1 base, and 14 bases lay in between. CDR1 and CDR2 from the germline V gene are SEHNR and FQNEAQ (reference sequence). This CDR3 region has 15 residues.

This clonotype was counted at least ten times. The CDR3 here is CASSLSSGRTETQYF. In DNA form, the CDR3 reads TGTGCCAGCAGCCTGTCTAGCGGGAGAACGGAGACCCAGTACTTC. The chain has TRBV7-2 and TRBJ2-5; 10 bases match TRBD2. With 5 bases clipped from V and 5 bases from J, the junction kept 8 bases outside the gene matches. CDR3 length: 15 amino acids. The germline gives CDR1 SGHTA, CDR2 FQGNSA.

This clonotype was seen a few times. The V and J genes are TRBV27 and TRBJ2-1, with D perhaps matching TRBD1 or TRBD2 (7 bases each). Germline CDR1 is MNHEY and CDR2 is SMNVEV (reference sequence). The length of the CDR3 is 18 residues. Between the trimmed V and J ends, which lost 1 base and 2 bases, there was a span of 18 bases. CDR3 protein: CASSLYGRGGWPYNEQFF. CDR3 in DNA: TGTGCCAGCAGTTTATACGGCAGGGGGGGCTGGCCCTACAATGAGCAGTTCTTC.

This clonotype was seen only a few times. V and J are TRBV5-1 and TRBJ2-5, with 15 bases matching TRBD2. V was clipped by 4 bases and J by 2 bases; unmatched bases: 6. This CDR3 contains 17 residues. CDR1 is SGHRS, CDR2 YFSETQ, per germline. The CDR3 here is CASSRGLAGGQQETQYF. DNA of the CDR3: TGCGCCAGCAGCCGCGGACTAGCGGGAGGGCAACAAGAGACCCAGTACTTC.

Comment on this clonotype: At one boundary the junction diverges from the germline segment, which might be a read error. This chain connects TRBV5-8 to TRBJ1-2; the D is unclear. Germline V CDR1 and CDR2: SGHTS, YDEGEE. The CDR3 sequence is 12 residues long. Here the CDR3 DNA reads TGTGCCAGCAGCGGGTCTAACTATGGCTACGCCTTC. Amino acid sequence: CASSGSNYGYAF.

This clonotype was counted a single time. At one end the junction does not follow the germline gene, possibly because of a read error. V is TRBV28 and J is TRBJ1-5; 10 bases fit TRBD1. Per germline, CDR1 MDHEN and CDR2 SYDVKM. The CDR3 is 15 residues long. CDR3 residues: CAGRRTGGSNQPQHF. CDR3 coding DNA: TGTGCCGGCAGGAGGACAGGGGGTAGCAATCAGCCCCAGCATTTT.

This clonotype showed up many times. The rearrangement uses TRBV28 and TRBJ2-5; D is perhaps TRBD1 (5 bases). CDR3 length: 13 amino acids. V gave up 2 bases and J gave up 5 bases, with 9 bases separating them. Germline CDR1 MDHEN, CDR2 SYDVKM. CDR3 sequence reads: CASSLQGYETQYF. In DNA, the CDR3 is TGTGCCAGCAGTTTACAGGGATATGAGACCCAGTACTTC.

Of note for this clonotype: This sequence may be a read error, since a much larger clone differs from it by one base. This chain connects TRBV28 to TRBJ2-7; D remains unclear. The CDR3 spans 13 residues. V lost 7 bases and J 2 bases, leaving 12 bases between the germline ends. Germline CDR1 reads MDHEN; CDR2 reads SYDVKM. The CDR3, as DNA: TGTGCCAGCACCACCGGAAGCCCCTACGAGCAGTACTTC. It encodes CASTTGSPYEQYF.

There are many counts of this clonotype. The gene calls are TRBV20-1 and TRBJ2-1; D not resolved. The germline V and J ends were trimmed by 0 bases and 9 bases, with 6 bases remaining between them. This CDR3 has 11 residues. Per germline, CDR1 DFQATT and CDR2 SNEGSKA (reference sequence). The CDR3 DNA reads as TGCAGTGCTAGAGACAAAACTGAGCAGTTCTTC. Its protein is CSARDKTEQFF.

CDR3 coding DNA: TGCAGCGTTGAAGACACCTTGGGCTCCTACGAGCAGTACTTC. It specifies CSVEDTLGSYEQYF. The genes are TRBV29-1 and TRBJ2-7; D call uncertain. Looked up from germline, CDR1 is SQVTM and CDR2 is ANQGSEA. The CDR3 is 14 residues long. V lost 0 bases and J 0 bases, leaving 9 bases between the germline ends.

This clonotype was counted ten times or more. The V gene is TRBV5-1, the J gene TRBJ2-4; TRBD1 matches at 7 bases. This CDR3 has 13 amino acids. Germline assignment: CDR1 SGHRS and CDR2 YFSETQ. V shed 4 bases and J 7 bases; nucleotides not matched to a gene: 5. The CDR3 DNA reads TGCGCCAGCAGCATTGGGGACAGCAACATTCAGTACTTC. This translates into CASSIGDSNIQYF.

The chain employs TRBV20-1 and TRBJ2-7, with TRBD2 as a possible D gene (7 bases). Germline CDR1 DFQATT, CDR2 SNEGSKA (reference sequence). The CDR3 runs to 16 residues. Between the trimmed V and J ends, which lost 1 base and 7 bases, there was a span of 23 bases. The CDR3 here is CSARGTAGTTPSEQYF. CDR3 nucleotide sequence: TGCAGTGCTAGAGGGACAGCGGGGACCACGCCGTCTGAGCAGTACTTC.

This clonotype was seen repeatedly, ten times or more. The chain combines TRBV5-5 with TRBJ2-7; 7 bases line up with TRBD2. In germline, CDR1 is SGHKS, CDR2 YYEKEE (reference sequence). The CDR3 loop spans 15 amino acids. The V gene end was trimmed by 0 bases and the J gene end by 4 bases; junction bases not matched to a gene: 7. In DNA, the CDR3 is TGTGCCAGCAGCTTGGAGCCTAGCGGAGGGTACGAGCAGTACTTC. Its protein is CASSLEPSGGYEQYF.

The V call is TRBV20-1, the J call TRBJ1-2; unclear D gene. CDR3 size: 13 residues. V lost 4 bases and J 1 base, leaving 10 bases between the germline ends. Germline lookup yields CDR1 DFQATT and CDR2 SNEGSKA (reference sequence). The CDR3 sequence is CSATGFGNYGYTF. CDR3 in DNA: TGCAGTGCTACCGGATTTGGTAACTATGGCTACACCTTC.

The chain joins TRBV5-1 to TRBJ2-7; 9 nucleotides align to TRBD1. CDR1 and CDR2 from the germline V gene are SGHRS and YFSETQ. This CDR3 is 15 amino acids long. J lost 2 bases, V lost 4 bases, and 7 bases had no gene match. CDR3 sequence (DNA): TGCGCCAGCAGCGGTCCCGGGACAGGGACCTACGAGCAGTACTTC. Protein product: CASSGPGTGTYEQYF.

The chain carries TRBV5-4 and TRBJ2-3; D is unclear. Germline CDR1 reads SGHNT; CDR2 reads YYREEE (reference sequence). The V end was cut by 0 bases, the J end by 2 bases, with 10 bases between. CDR3 size: 15 residues. CDR3 nucleotide sequence: TGTGCCAGCAGCTTGGACTCCTTCTCCACAGATACGCAGTATTTT. Its translation is CASSLDSFSTDTQYF. The whole variable domain, filled in from reference TRBV5-4 and TRBJ2-3, reads ETGVTQSPTHLIKTRGQQVTLRCSSQSGHNTVSWYQQALGQGPQFIFQYYREEENGRGNFPPRFSGLQFPNYSSELNVNALELDDSALYLCASSLDSFSTDTQYFGPGTRLTVL.

In this sample, this clonotype turned up many times. This sequence joins TRBV6-1 and TRBJ2-2; D is possibly TRBD1 or TRBD2 (5 bases each). The V gene lost 1 base and the J gene lost 5 bases, with 8 bases spanning the gap. The germline CDR1 and CDR2 sequences are MNHNS and SASEGT. The CDR3 is 14 amino acids. CDR3 loop: CASSEGGGTGELFF. The CDR3 nucleotides read TGTGCCAGCAGTGAAGGTGGGGGTACCGGGGAGCTGTTTTTT.

The chain joins TRBV28 to TRBJ2-7; D is perhaps TRBD2 (5 bases). The CDR3 extends over 15 amino acids. Germline CDR1 MDHEN, CDR2 SYDVKM. Trimming removed 6 bases at V and 3 bases at J, with 18 bases between. The CDR3 DNA is TGTGCCAGCAGCCCTAATCTCGGGGAAAGCTACGAGCAGTACTTC. Protein: CASSPNLGESYEQYF.

This clonotype was seen more than once but under ten times. V is TRBV7-6 and J is TRBJ2-5, with TRBD1 matching 7 bases. J was trimmed by 8 bases and V by 3 bases; bases with no gene match: 3. CDR3 length: 12 amino acids. Germline V gives CDR1 SGHVS, CDR2 FNYEAQ. In DNA, the CDR3 is TGTGCCAGCAGCTTGCAAGGGGGCACCCAGTACTTC. Translation gives CASSLQGGTQYF.

Worth noting for this clonotype: The missing conserved phenylalanine or tryptophan at the end of this CDR3 makes a read error likely. The chain employs TRBV15 and TRBJ1-5, with TRBD1 matching 9 bases. Germline V gene lookup returns CDR1 LNHNV and CDR2 YYDKDF (reference sequence). This CDR3 comprises 15 residues. The V and J ends lost 0 bases and 7 bases, in that order; junction bases with no gene match: 4. The CDR3 nucleotides are TGTGCCACCAGCAGAGACTCGACAGGGGGACAGCCCCAGCATCTT. Encoded protein: CATSRDSTGGQPQHL.

There are many counts of this clonotype. The chain combines TRBV12-3 or TRBV12-4 with TRBJ1-1; 7 bases fit TRBD1. The CDR3 spans 14 residues. V dropped 7 bases and J dropped 4; count of bases not matched to a gene: 9. The DNA for the CDR3 is TGTGCCAGCACCCATACAGGGGTAGGCACTGAAGCTTTCTTT. It codes for CASTHTGVGTEAFF.

The sample holds a few counts of this clonotype. V is TRBV30 and J is TRBJ2-4; maybe TRBD2 (5 bases). V shed 2 bases and J shed 2 bases, with 13 bases lying between them. Germline assignment: CDR1 GTSNPN and CDR2 SVGIG (reference sequence). The CDR3 runs 15 residues. The CDR3 bases are TGTGCCTGGAGTCCCACGGGAAGAACCAAAAACATTCAGTACTTC. This translates into CAWSPTGRTKNIQYF.

The chain recombines TRBV28 with TRBJ1-6, with D unresolved. The CDR3 runs to 14 residues. V lost 3 bases and J lost 11, with 14 bases in between. Germline V gives CDR1 MDHEN, CDR2 SYDVKM. CDR3 nucleotides: TGTGCCAGCAGTTTCCGGGCAGGAGGGACACCCCTCCACTTT. Translated, it gives CASSFRAGGTPLHF.

In this sample, this clonotype turned up many times. The chain is built from TRBV28 and TRBJ1-1; 8 bases are a match to TRBD1. CDR3 length equals 14 residues. Germline values: CDR1 MDHEN, CDR2 SYDVKM. The V segment lost 6 bases and the J segment 0 bases; nucleotides outside the gene matches: 3. The CDR3 is CASSLDRVNTEAFF. For the CDR3, the DNA is TGTGCCAGCAGCCTGGACAGGGTGAACACTGAAGCTTTCTTT.

The chain couples TRBV2 to TRBJ1-1, with 9 bases matching TRBD1. From germline, CDR1 is SNHLY and CDR2 FYNNEI. This CDR3 is built from 14 residues. The junction had 4 bases not matched to a gene; V was cut back by 7 bases and J by 1 base. The CDR3 DNA is TGTGCCAGCAAGCAGGGACAGGGGAACACTGAAGCTTTCTTT. This gives the protein CASKQGQGNTEAFF.